Below, 9 T cell receptor beta chains from the same sample are listed, as sequenced in a study of vaccination effects on CD4 cells after COVID-19. Sequenced by immunoSEQ multiplex PCR; TCRdb stores in-frame clones only, minus some. The sample yields tens of thousands of clones, roughly 81% seen once. Their antigens are not known. After expansion with viral peptide pools in the ViraFEST assay, antigen-specific CD4+ T cells were sequenced. Researchers isolated CD4+ T cells once less than twelve days of culture had elapsed. As their vaccination, participants received two doses of either BNT162b2 or mRNA-1273. The sequenced sample was CD4+ T cells from PBMCs cultured with HCoV-229E spike peptides, obtained after COVID-19 vaccination. These receptors were taken from a human donor who received a COVID-19 vaccine.

The V and J genes are TRBV27 and TRBJ2-5; the match to TRBD2 covers 9 bases. CDR1 is MNHEY, CDR2 SMNVEV, per germline (reference sequence). Trimming removed 6 bases from V and 3 bases from J; junction bases left unmatched: 5. The length of the CDR3 is 14 residues. Here the CDR3 DNA reads TGTGCCAGCAGAAGGGCGGGGGGGGAAGAGACCCAGTACTTC. Translation: CASRRAGGEETQYF.

V gene TRBV5-1 combines with J gene TRBJ2-3; TRBD1 aligns across 9 bases. V was pared by 4 bases and J by 0 bases, with 6 bases of the junction left unmatched. The CDR3 consists of 16 residues. Germline assignment: CDR1 SGHRS and CDR2 YFSETQ. The DNA for the CDR3 is TGCGCCAGCAGCCAAGGACAGGGGACTAGCACAGATACGCAGTATTTT. It specifies CASSQGQGTSTDTQYF. Full variable domain (remainder filled in from reference TRBV5-1 and TRBJ2-3): KAGVTQTPRYLIKTRGQQVTLSCSPISGHRSVSWYQQTPGQGLQFLFEYFSETQRNKGNFPGRFSGRQFSNSRSEMNVSTLELGDSALYLCASSQGQGTSTDTQYFGPGTRLTVL.

In its sample, this clone was seen a few times. J is TRBJ2-7 and V is TRBV28; D assignment may be TRBD1 or TRBD2 (6 bases each). V lost 6 bases and J lost 0, with 15 bases in between. This CDR3 is 15 amino acids long. Per the germline V gene, CDR1 is MDHEN and CDR2 is SYDVKM. The CDR3 protein is CASSGGRSSSYEQYV. The CDR3 DNA reads as TGTGCCAGCAGCGGGGGCAGGAGTAGCTCCTACGAGCAGTACGTC.

The chain employs TRBV14 and TRBJ2-5; no clear D gene. The CDR3 totals 13 residues. Trimming left V 5 bases short and J 2 bases short, with 9 bases between. Germline-derived CDR1 and CDR2 are SGHDN and FVKESK. CDR3 DNA sequence: TGTGCCAGCAGCGACTTAGTGCAAGAGACCCAGTACTTC. Its translation: CASSDLVQETQYF.

The chain combines TRBV19 with TRBJ1-4; D is ambiguous. CDR3 length: 15 amino acids. CDR1 is LNHDA and CDR2 is SQIVND in the germline V gene (reference sequence). V was trimmed by 1 base and J by 0 bases, leaving 6 bases between them. The CDR3 loop reads CASSIGTTTNEKLFF. As DNA, the CDR3 is TGTGCCAGTAGTATAGGAACAACAACTAATGAAAAACTGTTTTTT.

The rearrangement joins TRBV29-1 to TRBJ2-5, with 8 bases that match TRBD1. The V and J ends lost 5 bases and 5 bases, in that order; junction bases with no gene match: 10. The CDR3 contains 14 residues. CDR1 and CDR2 from the germline V gene are SQVTM and ANQGSEA. The CDR3 DNA reads TGCAGCGTTAAAGGACAGGGTTATAGGGAGACCCAGTACTTC. Protein sequence: CSVKGQGYRETQYF.

The gene calls are TRBV7-3 and TRBJ2-2; the D is unclear. The CDR3 runs to 12 residues. The germline V and J ends were trimmed by 2 bases and 6 bases, with 4 bases remaining between them. The germline V gene has CDR1 SGHTA and CDR2 FQGTGA. The CDR3 DNA is TGTGCCAGCAGCTTAGGGCCCGGGGAGCTGTTTTTT. Translating gives CASSLGPGELFF.

CDR3 DNA sequence: TGCGCCAGCAGCCAAGCCGGGACAGGGGGGTATGGCTACACCTTC. Its protein product is CASSQAGTGGYGYTF. This chain joins TRBV4-1 and TRBJ1-2; 11 positions agree with TRBD1. The germline CDR1 and CDR2 sequences are MGHRA and YSYEKL. The CDR3 totals 15 residues. J lost 5 bases, V lost 1 base, and 3 bases had no gene match.

This chain joins TRBV5-6 and TRBJ1-1; D remains ambiguous. Germline V gene data show CDR1 as SGHDT and CDR2 as YYEEEE. The CDR3 length is 13 residues. Between the trimmed V and J ends, which lost 0 bases and 2 bases, there was a span of 5 bases. CDR3 protein: CASSLGGNTEAFF. The DNA for the CDR3 is TGTGCCAGCAGCTTGGGGGGTAACACTGAAGCTTTCTTT.